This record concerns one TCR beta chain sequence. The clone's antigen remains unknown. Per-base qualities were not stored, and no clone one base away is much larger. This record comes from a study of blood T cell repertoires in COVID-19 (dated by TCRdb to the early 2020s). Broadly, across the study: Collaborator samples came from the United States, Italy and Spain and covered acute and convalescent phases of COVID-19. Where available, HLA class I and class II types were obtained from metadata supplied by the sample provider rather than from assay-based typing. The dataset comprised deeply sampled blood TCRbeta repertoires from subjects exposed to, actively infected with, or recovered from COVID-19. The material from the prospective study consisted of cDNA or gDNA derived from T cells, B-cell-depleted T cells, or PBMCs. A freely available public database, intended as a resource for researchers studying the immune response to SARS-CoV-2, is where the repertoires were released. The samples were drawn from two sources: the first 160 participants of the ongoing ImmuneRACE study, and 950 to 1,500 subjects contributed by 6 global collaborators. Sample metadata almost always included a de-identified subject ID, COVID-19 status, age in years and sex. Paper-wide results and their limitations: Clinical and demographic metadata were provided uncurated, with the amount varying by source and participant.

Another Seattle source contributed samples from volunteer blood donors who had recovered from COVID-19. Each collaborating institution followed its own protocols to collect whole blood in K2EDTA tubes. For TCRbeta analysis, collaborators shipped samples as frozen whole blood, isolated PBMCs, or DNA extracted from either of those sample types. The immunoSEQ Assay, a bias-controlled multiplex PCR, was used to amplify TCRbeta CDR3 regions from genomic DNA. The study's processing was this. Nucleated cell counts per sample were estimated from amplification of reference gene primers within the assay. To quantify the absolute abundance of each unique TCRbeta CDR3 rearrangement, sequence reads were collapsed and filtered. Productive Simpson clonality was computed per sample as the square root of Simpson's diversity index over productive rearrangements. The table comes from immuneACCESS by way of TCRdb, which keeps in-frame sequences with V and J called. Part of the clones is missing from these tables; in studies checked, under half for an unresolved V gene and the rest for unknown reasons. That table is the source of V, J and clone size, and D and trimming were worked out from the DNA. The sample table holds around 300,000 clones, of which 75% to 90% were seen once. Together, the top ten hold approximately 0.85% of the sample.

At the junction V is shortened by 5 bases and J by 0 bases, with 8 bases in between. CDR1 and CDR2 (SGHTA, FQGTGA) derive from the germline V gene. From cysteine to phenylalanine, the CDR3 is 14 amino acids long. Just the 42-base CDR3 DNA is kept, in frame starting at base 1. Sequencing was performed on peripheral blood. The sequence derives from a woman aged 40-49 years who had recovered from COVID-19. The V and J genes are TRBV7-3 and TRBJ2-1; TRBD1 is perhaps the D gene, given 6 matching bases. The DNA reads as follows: TGTGCCAGCAGCCGGGACAACTCCTACAATGAGCAGTTCTTC. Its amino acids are CASSRDNSYNEQFF.